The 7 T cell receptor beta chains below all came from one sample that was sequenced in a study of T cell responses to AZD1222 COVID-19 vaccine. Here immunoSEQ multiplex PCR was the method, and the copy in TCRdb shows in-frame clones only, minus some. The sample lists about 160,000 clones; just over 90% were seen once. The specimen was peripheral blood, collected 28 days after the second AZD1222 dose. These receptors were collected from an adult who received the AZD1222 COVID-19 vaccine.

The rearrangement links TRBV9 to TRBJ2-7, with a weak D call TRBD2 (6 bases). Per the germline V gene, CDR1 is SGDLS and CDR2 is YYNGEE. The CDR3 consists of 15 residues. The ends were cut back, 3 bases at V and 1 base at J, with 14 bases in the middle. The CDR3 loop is CASSEAPGTSYEQYF. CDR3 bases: TGTGCCAGCAGCGAGGCACCCGGGACTTCCTACGAGCAGTACTTC. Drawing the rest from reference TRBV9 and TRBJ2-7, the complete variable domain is DSGVTQTPKHLITATGQRVTLRCSPRSGDLSVYWYQQSLDQGLQFLIQYYNGEERAKGNILERFSAQQFPDLHSELNLSSLELGDSALYFCASSEAPGTSYEQYFGPGTRLTVT.

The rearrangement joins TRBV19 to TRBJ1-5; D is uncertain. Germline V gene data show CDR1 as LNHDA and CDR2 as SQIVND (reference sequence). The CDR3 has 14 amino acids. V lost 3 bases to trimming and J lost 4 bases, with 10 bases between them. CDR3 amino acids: CASSIVHSNQPQHF. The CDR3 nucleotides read TGTGCCAGTAGTATTGTGCACAGTAATCAGCCCCAGCATTTT.

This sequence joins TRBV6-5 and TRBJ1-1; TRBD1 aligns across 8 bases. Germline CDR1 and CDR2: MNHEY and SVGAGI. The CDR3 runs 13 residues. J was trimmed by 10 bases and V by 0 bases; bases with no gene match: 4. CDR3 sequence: CASSYSNRGGAFF. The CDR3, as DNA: TGTGCCAGCAGTTACTCTAACAGGGGGGGAGCTTTCTTT.

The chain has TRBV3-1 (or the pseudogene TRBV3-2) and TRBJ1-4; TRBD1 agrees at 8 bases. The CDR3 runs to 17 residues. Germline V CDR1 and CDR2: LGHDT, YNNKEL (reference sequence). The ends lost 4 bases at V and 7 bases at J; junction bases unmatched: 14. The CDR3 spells CASSPRGQGTMVEKLFF. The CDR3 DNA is TGTGCCAGCAGCCCCCGCGGACAGGGAACGATGGTTGAAAAACTGTTTTTT.

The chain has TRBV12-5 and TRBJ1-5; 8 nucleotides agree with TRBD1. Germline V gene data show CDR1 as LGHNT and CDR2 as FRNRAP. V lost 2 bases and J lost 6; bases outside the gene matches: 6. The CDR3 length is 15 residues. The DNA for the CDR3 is TGTGCTAGTGGTTTGCTTGGACAGGGCACTCAGCCCCAGCATTTT. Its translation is CASGLLGQGTQPQHF.

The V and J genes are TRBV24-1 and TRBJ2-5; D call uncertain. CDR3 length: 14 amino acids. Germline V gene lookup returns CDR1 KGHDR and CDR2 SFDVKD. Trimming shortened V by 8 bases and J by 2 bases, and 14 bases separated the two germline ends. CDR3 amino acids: CATILAAQQETQYF. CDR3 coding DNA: TGTGCCACCATCCTCGCGGCCCAACAAGAGACCCAGTACTTC.

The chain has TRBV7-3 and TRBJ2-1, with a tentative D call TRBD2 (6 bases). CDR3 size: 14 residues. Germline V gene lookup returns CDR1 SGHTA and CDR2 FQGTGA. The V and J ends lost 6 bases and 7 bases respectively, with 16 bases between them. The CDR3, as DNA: TGTGCCAGCAGTCTCGGCCTAGCGTCTAATGAGCAGTTCTTC. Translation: CASSLGLASNEQFF. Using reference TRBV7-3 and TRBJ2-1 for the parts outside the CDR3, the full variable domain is GAGVSQTPSNKVTEKGKYVELRCDPISGHTALYWYRQSLGQGPEFLIYFQGTGAADDSGLPNDRFFAVRPEGSVSTLKIQRTERGDSAVYLCASSLGLASNEQFFGPGTRLTVL.